Listed here are 27 T cell receptor beta chains from one sample, sequenced in a study of CD8 T cells in ankylosing spondylitis. Notes on the study in general: Blood from ankylosing spondylitis patients appeared to carry a characteristic roughly 8-variant TCR beta motif.

These receptors' targets are unknown. One entry per CDR3 protein, called by TCRdb with MiXCR from the 5' RACE reads. The sample records around 770,000 distinct CDR3 sequences, approximately 10% being singletons. Sample: blood, either unsorted or a sorted T cell fraction (not recorded which). Receptors originate from a male donor with ankylosing spondylitis.

This chain links TRBV7-9 with TRBJ2-2; D possibly corresponds to TRBD1 (5 bases). The CDR3 contains 14 residues. Trimming left V 5 bases short and J 3 bases short, with 10 bases between. The germline gives CDR1 SEHNR, CDR2 FQNEAQ (reference sequence). CDR3: CASSTAGYTGELFF. The CDR3, as DNA: TGTGCCAGCAGCACCGCAGGGTACACCGGGGAGCTGTTTTTT.

The sample holds a few counts of this clonotype. The genes are TRBV20-1 and TRBJ2-3, with D possibly being TRBD1 or TRBD2 (5 bases each). V lost 6 bases to trimming and J lost 4 bases, with 17 bases between them. The CDR3 runs to 14 residues. CDR1 and CDR2 (germline): DFQATT, SNEGSKA (reference sequence). This chain's CDR3 is CSARRTLGADTQYF. The CDR3, as DNA: TGCAGTGCCCGAAGGACCCTGGGGGCAGATACGCAGTATTTT.

This clonotype was seen many times. V and J are TRBV12-3 or TRBV12-4 and TRBJ1-6; TRBD1 aligns across 10 bases. V was clipped by 5 bases and J by 8 bases; unmatched bases: 6. The CDR3 length is 15 residues. The CDR3 loop reads CASSQTGGADSPLHF. The CDR3 DNA is TGTGCCAGCAGTCAGACAGGGGGCGCGGATTCACCCCTCCACTTT.

The gene calls are TRBV7-2 and TRBJ2-4; D not resolved. From germline, CDR1 is SGHTA and CDR2 FQGNSA. V lost 1 base to trimming and J lost 8 bases, with 12 bases between them. CDR3 length equals 14 residues. CDR3 sequence: CASSLVAGEYIQYF. The CDR3, as DNA: TGTGCCAGCAGCTTAGTGGCAGGTGAATACATTCAGTACTTC.

The rearrangement joins TRBV6-1 to TRBJ2-2; a weak D match, TRBD1 (8 bases). The CDR3 runs 14 residues. Trimming cost V 7 bases and J 5 bases, with 14 bases left between them. The germline CDR1 and CDR2 sequences are MNHNS and SASEGT. The CDR3 bases are TGTGCCAGCACTGACAGGGGACTAACCGGGGAGCTGTTTTTT. Protein sequence: CASTDRGLTGELFF.

This clonotype was seen more than once but under ten times. The V and J genes are TRBV29-1 and TRBJ2-3; D is possibly TRBD1 (6 bases). The length of the CDR3 is 14 residues. CDR1 and CDR2 from the germline V gene are SQVTM and ANQGSEA. The V end lost 4 bases, the J end lost 2 bases, and 13 bases lay between the germline ends. CDR3 coding DNA: TGCAGCGTTGCACCCGGACAGATCACAGATACGCAGTATTTT. Amino acids: CSVAPGQITDTQYF.

The chain joins TRBV7-2 to TRBJ1-1; 7 positions agree with TRBD1. V was clipped by 6 bases and J by 3 bases; unmatched bases: 7. The CDR3 runs to 14 residues. From germline, CDR1 is SGHTA and CDR2 FQGNSA. CDR3 sequence (DNA): TGTGCCAGCAGAAGGGACAGACGATACACTGAAGCTTTCTTT. This sequence encodes CASRRDRRYTEAFF. Full variable domain (rest looked up from reference TRBV7-2 and TRBJ1-1): GAGVSQSPSNKVTEKGKDVELRCDPISGHTALYWYRQSLGQGLEFLIYFQGNSAPDKSGLPSDRFSAERTGGSVSTLTIQRTQQEDSAVYLCASRRDRRYTEAFFGQGTRLTVV.

The chain employs TRBV20-1 and TRBJ2-7, with 8 bases aligning to TRBD1. The length of the CDR3 is 14 residues. The germline gives CDR1 DFQATT, CDR2 SNEGSKA (reference sequence). The ends lost 3 bases at V and 0 bases at J; junction bases unmatched: 4. The chain's CDR3 is CSASYRGISYEQYF. The CDR3 DNA sequence: TGCAGTGCTAGTTACAGGGGGATCTCCTACGAGCAGTACTTC.

This clonotype was seen a few times. The chain is built from TRBV9 and TRBJ2-3; TRBD1 matches 8 bases. Unmatched junction bases numbered 7, after V lost 0 bases and J lost 4 bases. Germline assignment: CDR1 SGDLS and CDR2 YYNGEE. The CDR3 has 16 residues. The CDR3 sequence is CASSVGTGTLADTQYF. DNA of the CDR3: TGTGCCAGCAGCGTAGGGACAGGGACTTTGGCAGATACGCAGTATTTT.

The chain links TRBV20-1 to TRBJ2-3; the D is unclear. The CDR3 spans 13 residues. Germline V gene data show CDR1 as DFQATT and CDR2 as SNEGSKA (reference sequence). Trimming stripped 5 bases from V and 3 bases from J, with 12 bases between. CDR3 loop: CSAPRLGTDTQYF. The CDR3 DNA reads TGCAGTGCTCCTAGACTGGGGACAGATACGCAGTATTTT.

This clonotype turned up a few times. This chain joins TRBV4-1 and TRBJ2-1; no firm D call. This CDR3 comprises 16 residues. Germline V gives CDR1 MGHRA, CDR2 YSYEKL. V shed 0 bases and J shed 2 bases, with 11 bases lying between them. CDR3 DNA sequence: TGCGCCAGCAGCCAAGAGAGAGTAGTCCCCTACAATGAGCAGTTCTTC. This codes for CASSQERVVPYNEQFF.

DNA of the CDR3: TGTGCCAGCAGTCCCGTAGGGAAACCCTACAATGAGCAGTTCTTC. It translates to CASSPVGKPYNEQFF. The chain has TRBV6-2 or TRBV6-3 and TRBJ2-1; D not resolved. The V and J ends lost 5 bases and 2 bases respectively, with 13 bases between them. This CDR3 has 15 amino acids. CDR1 and CDR2 from the germline V gene are MNHEY and SVGEGT.

In this sample, this clonotype turned up many times. The J gene is TRBJ2-3, the V gene TRBV10-3; the D gene is possibly TRBD2 (6 bases). Trimming pared 10 bases from V and 6 bases from J, leaving 14 bases between. CDR1 and CDR2 (germline): ENHRY, SYGVKD. This CDR3 region has 12 residues. The chain's CDR3 is CATRRLGDTQYF. For the CDR3, the DNA is TGTGCCACCCGACGACTAGGCGATACGCAGTATTTT.

This chain uses TRBV27 with TRBJ2-2; D remains unclear. The CDR3 loop spans 19 amino acids. Trimming cost V 1 base and J 7 bases, with 25 bases left between them. CDR1 MNHEY and CDR2 SMNVEV come from the germline V gene (reference sequence). The CDR3 loop is CASSLFSVRVGSKGGELFF. The CDR3, as DNA: TGTGCCAGCAGTTTATTCTCTGTAAGGGTTGGGTCTAAAGGCGGGGAGCTGTTTTTT.

This clonotype has at least ten counts. The J gene is TRBJ1-6, the V gene TRBV7-9; D uncertain. Germline CDR1 and CDR2: SEHNR and FQNEAQ (reference sequence). Deletions cut 2 bases from V and 8 bases from J, with 7 bases between. The CDR3 sequence is 13 residues long. CDR3 loop: CASSLSGDSPLHF. The CDR3 DNA is TGTGCCAGCAGCTTATCCGGGGATTCACCCCTCCACTTT. Together with reference TRBV7-9 and TRBJ1-6, the CDR3 gives the full variable domain: DTGVSQNPRHKITKRGQNVTFRCDPISEHNRLYWYRQTLGQGPEFLTYFQNEAQLEKSRLLSDRFSAERPKGSFSTLEIQRTEQGDSAMYLCASSLSGDSPLHFGNGTRLTVT.

The chain carries TRBV11-2 and TRBJ1-1; tentative D call: TRBD1 (5 bases). With 5 bases removed from V and 11 bases from J, the gap between germline ends came to 18 bases. Germline lookup yields CDR1 SGHAT and CDR2 FQNNGV. The CDR3 runs 13 residues. As DNA, the CDR3 is TGTGCCAGCAGCACCCGCGGGGGTATTACGGCTTTCTTT. It yields the protein CASSTRGGITAFF.

This clonotype was seen only a few times. The V and J genes are TRBV20-1 and TRBJ1-5; D is unresolved. The CDR3 loop spans 13 amino acids. V lost 1 base and J 6 bases, leaving 10 bases between the germline ends. Looked up from germline, CDR1 is DFQATT and CDR2 is SNEGSKA (reference sequence). The CDR3 DNA is TGCAGTGCTAGAGTGAGTGTAAGTCAGCCCCAGCATTTT. Amino acids: CSARVSVSQPQHF.

The V gene is TRBV5-1, the J gene TRBJ2-6; D gene ambiguous. V lost 7 bases and J 2 bases, leaving 10 bases between the germline ends. This CDR3 region has 14 residues. Germline V gives CDR1 SGHRS, CDR2 YFSETQ. The CDR3 coding sequence is TGCGCCAGCGCGGTGGGGACTGGGGCCAACGTCCTGACTTTC. Translation: CASAVGTGANVLTF.

This clonotype turned up a few times. The chain employs TRBV12-3 or TRBV12-4 and TRBJ1-2; a weak D match, TRBD1 (6 bases). V was shortened by 5 bases and J by 3 bases, with 16 bases between the two germline ends. This CDR3 has 15 amino acids. The CDR3 DNA is TGTGCCAGCAGTCTCGCGGCCCAGGGGTACTATGGCTACACCTTC. It encodes CASSLAAQGYYGYTF.

The chain has TRBV7-2 and TRBJ2-3, with 10 bases matching TRBD2. V shed 3 bases and J 0 bases; nucleotides not matched to a gene: 6. The CDR3 has 17 amino acids. From germline, CDR1 is SGHTA and CDR2 FQGNSA. CDR3 residues: CASSLRLAGRSTDTQYF. In DNA, the CDR3 is TGTGCCAGCAGCTTGCGACTAGCGGGTAGGAGCACAGATACGCAGTATTTT.

This clonotype came up a few times. The chain uses TRBV11-2 and TRBJ2-2; unclear D gene. CDR1 is SGHAT and CDR2 is FQNNGV in the germline V gene. V was clipped by 6 bases and J by 7 bases, with 15 bases between them. The CDR3 covers 14 residues. The CDR3 sequence: CASRIKAWFGELFF. In DNA form, the CDR3 reads TGTGCCAGCAGAATCAAGGCATGGTTCGGGGAGCTGTTTTTT.

This clonotype was counted only a few times. The chain is built from TRBV20-1 and TRBJ2-1; D not resolved. This CDR3 comprises 12 residues. CDR1 and CDR2 from the germline V gene are DFQATT and SNEGSKA (reference sequence). CDR3 sequence: CRLSSPYNEQFF. CDR3 DNA sequence: TGCAGGCTATCTTCCCCTTACAATGAGCAGTTCTTC.

This clonotype was seen only a few times. This chain connects TRBV10-3 to TRBJ2-1; 13 nucleotides match TRBD2. Germline loops: CDR1 ENHRY, CDR2 SYGVKD. This CDR3 spans 16 amino acids. Trimming at V came to 4 bases and at J to 7 bases, leaving 7 bases not matched to a gene. As DNA, the CDR3 is TGTGCCATCAGTGGGTCCGGGACTAGCGGGGAGAATGAGCAGTTCTTC. Its translation: CAISGSGTSGENEQFF.

This clonotype was seen a handful of times. This chain joins TRBV11-3 and TRBJ1-2, with a possible D match to TRBD1 (5 bases). Per the germline V gene, CDR1 is SGHNT and CDR2 is YENEEA. The V gene lost 5 bases and the J gene lost 7 bases, with 17 bases spanning the gap. The CDR3 consists of 14 residues. CDR3 amino acids: CASSLLRVGLGYTF. DNA of the CDR3: TGTGCCAGCAGCCTACTCAGGGTAGGGCTTGGCTACACCTTC.

The chain employs TRBV7-2 and TRBJ2-3; D unresolved. With 6 bases removed from V and 1 base from J, the gap between germline ends came to 14 bases. Germline lookup yields CDR1 SGHTA and CDR2 FQGNSA. The CDR3 runs 15 residues. The CDR3 loop reads CASSESVRGTDTQYF. CDR3 in DNA: TGTGCCAGCAGTGAAAGCGTCCGGGGCACAGATACGCAGTATTTT. Drawing the rest from reference TRBV7-2 and TRBJ2-3, the complete variable domain is GAGVSQSPSNKVTEKGKDVELRCDPISGHTALYWYRQSLGQGLEFLIYFQGNSAPDKSGLPSDRFSAERTGGSVSTLTIQRTQQEDSAVYLCASSESVRGTDTQYFGPGTRLTVL.

Only a few counts were recorded for this clonotype. J is TRBJ2-2 and V is TRBV20-1; TRBD2 agrees at 15 bases. The CDR3 is 16 amino acids. V lost 2 bases, J lost 6 bases, and 4 bases stayed unmatched. CDR1 and CDR2 (germline): DFQATT, SNEGSKA (reference sequence). For the CDR3, the DNA is TGCAGTGCTAGAAGGGGGACTAGCGGGAGGTCCGGGGAGCTGTTTTTT. Translation: CSARRGTSGRSGELFF.

This chain links TRBV12-3 or TRBV12-4 with TRBJ1-1; D not certain. The CDR3 is made up of 13 amino acids. The ends were cut back, 7 bases at V and 4 bases at J, with 13 bases in the middle. The CDR3 region has the DNA TGTGCCAGCACCCAATGGTTCGGCACTGAAGCTTTCTTT. Its translation is CASTQWFGTEAFF.